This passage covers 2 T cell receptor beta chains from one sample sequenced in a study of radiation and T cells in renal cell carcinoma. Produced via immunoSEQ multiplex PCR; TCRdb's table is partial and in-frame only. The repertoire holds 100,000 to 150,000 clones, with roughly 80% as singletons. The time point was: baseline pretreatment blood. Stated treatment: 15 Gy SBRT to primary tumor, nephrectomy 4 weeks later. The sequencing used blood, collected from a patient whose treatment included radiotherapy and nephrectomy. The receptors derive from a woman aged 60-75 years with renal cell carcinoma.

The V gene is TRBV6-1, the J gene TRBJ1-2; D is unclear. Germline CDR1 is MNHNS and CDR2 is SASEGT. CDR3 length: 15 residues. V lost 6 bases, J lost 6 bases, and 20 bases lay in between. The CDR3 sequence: CASRMIWGREDGYTF. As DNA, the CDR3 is TGTGCCAGCAGAATGATATGGGGAAGGGAAGATGGCTACACCTTC.

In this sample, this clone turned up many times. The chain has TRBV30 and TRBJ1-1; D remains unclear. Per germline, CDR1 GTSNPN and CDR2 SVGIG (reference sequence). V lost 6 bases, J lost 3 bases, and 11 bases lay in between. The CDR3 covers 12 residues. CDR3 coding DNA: TGTGCCTGCGACATTGTGGACACTGAAGCTTTCTTT. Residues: CACDIVDTEAFF.